Detailed here is one T cell receptor beta chain. The data were obtained in a study of blood T cell repertoires in COVID-19. Study background: COVID-19 samples collected from the United States, Italy and Spain covered acute and convalescent phases. T cells, B-cell-depleted T cells, or PBMCs provided the cDNA or gDNA that served as material.

Under the authors' procedure: Amplification from reference gene primers served as the basis for estimated nucleated cell counts. The repertoire was sequenced with immunoSEQ multiplex PCR; TCRdb's copy has only in-frame clones and lacks some. D and trimming were read from the DNA, whereas the V and J calls and clone size are those reported in that table. The table has approximately 100,000 clones, roughly 85% seen once. This TCR was sampled from a woman in her 70s with active or convalescent COVID-19. Source material: peripheral blood.

CDR3 DNA sequence: TGTGCCAGCAGCTTGGAGGGGGCCGTCTCACCCCTCCACTTT. Protein product: CASSLEGAVSPLHF. The genes are TRBV5-5 and TRBJ1-6, with 7 bases identical to TRBD1. Trimming removed 0 bases from V and 10 bases from J; junction bases left unmatched: 4. CDR3 size: 14 residues. CDR1 SGHKS and CDR2 YYEKEE come from the germline V gene (reference sequence). Filled out from reference TRBV5-5 and TRBJ1-6, the complete variable domain reads DAGVTQSPTHLIKTRGQQVTLRCSPISGHKSVSWYQQVLGQGPQFIFQYYEKEERGRGNFPDRFSARQFPNYSSELNVNALLLGDSALYLCASSLEGAVSPLHFGNGTRLTVT.